One sample yielded the 5 T cell receptor beta chains listed below, sequenced in a study of cytomegalovirus exposure and HLA in healthy donors (dated 2017 in TCRdb). Libraries were constructed by the immunoSEQ multiplex PCR assay. For the multiplex PCR, a mixture combining 60 forward primers for TCR Vbeta segments and 13 reverse primers for TCR Jbeta segments was used. What TCRdb holds here is the immuneACCESS table cut down to in-frame rearrangements. Part of the clones is not present; checked against another copy, under half of the missing clones reflect an unresolved V gene, and the others are unexplained. Here the sample has 97,000 or so clones; 80% to 90% occur a single time. Approximately 1.3% of the sample comes from the top ten. The sequenced sample consisted of PBMCs. These receptors were collected from a man between 40 and 49 years old in good health and CMV-seronegative.

This CDR3 is CASSSWGDNEQFF. In DNA, the CDR3 is TGTGCCAGCAGCTCTTGGGGGGACAATGAGCAGTTCTTC. The rearrangement uses TRBV7-9 and TRBJ2-1; TRBD2 might be the D (6 bases). CDR1 and CDR2 from the germline V gene are SEHNR and FQNEAQ (reference sequence). The CDR3 runs 13 residues. The V end was cut by 4 bases, the J end by 5 bases, with 9 bases between.

This clone was found once. This chain connects TRBV19 to TRBJ2-2; 9 nucleotides align to TRBD1. The CDR3 runs to 15 residues. Germline assignment: CDR1 LNHDA and CDR2 SQIVND (reference sequence). With 5 bases clipped from V and 6 bases from J, the junction kept 7 bases outside the gene matches. The CDR3 bases are TGTGCCAGTAGTCCCGGGACAGGGTTCGCCGGGGAGCTGTTTTTT. This codes for CASSPGTGFAGELFF.

The chain uses TRBV11-2 and TRBJ2-1; 12 bases agree with TRBD2. Looked up from germline, CDR1 is SGHAT and CDR2 is FQNNGV. Germline trimming cut 3 bases from V and 4 bases from J; bases unmatched to any gene: 4. The CDR3 contains 16 residues. Here the CDR3 reads CASSLPGLAGYNEQFF. DNA of the CDR3: TGTGCCAGCAGCTTGCCGGGACTAGCGGGTTACAATGAGCAGTTCTTC.

The rearrangement uses TRBV11-3 and TRBJ2-5; D may be TRBD1 (6 bases). Per the germline V gene, CDR1 is SGHNT and CDR2 is YENEEA. Trimming stripped 5 bases from V and 4 bases from J, with 17 bases between. This CDR3 has 15 residues. CDR3 DNA sequence: TGTGCCAGCAGCCGCAGGGGTGCCCCGGGAGAGACCCAGTACTTC. Its translation is CASSRRGAPGETQYF.

To note about this clone: This sample also contains other DNA sequences that code for the same CDR3. The chain carries TRBV18 and TRBJ2-5, with D possibly matching TRBD1 (5 bases). From germline, CDR1 is KGHSH and CDR2 LQKENI. Trimming removed 1 base at V and 4 bases at J, with 7 bases between. CDR3 size: 13 residues. For the CDR3, the DNA is TGTGCCAGCTCACCACTTAGGGGAGAGACCCAGTACTTC. As protein: CASSPLRGETQYF.